This T cell receptor (beta chain) originates from a study of OX40 agonist ivuxolimab in advanced cancers. Study information: Dose-escalation patients had hepatocellular carcinoma, melanoma, renal cell or head and neck cancer. Findings and caveats of the study: Nonresponders, in some cases, also had low normalized T-cell clonal expansion. Determination of antigen specificity was not performed for the expanded peripheral T cells. At 0.1 to 3.0 mg/kg and by week 6, CD4+ and CD8+ T cells in the blood had expanded clonally.

Notes on this clone: Antigen: not known.

The data were produced by immunoSEQ multiplex PCR, yet TCRdb's version contains in-frame clones alone and is incomplete. The table records roughly 70,000 clones, less than 85% of them present only once. The length of the CDR3 is 14 residues. CDR1 is SGHRS and CDR2 is YFSETQ in the germline V gene. After removal of 1 base from V and 2 bases from J, the junction contained 2 bases not matched to a gene. This chain uses TRBV5-1 with TRBJ2-5; 7 bases are shared with TRBD1. This TCR was recovered from an adult with an advanced solid tumor such as melanoma, head and neck, liver or kidney cancer. Sequenced material: CD4+ or CD8+ T cells sorted from blood, taken in a trial of the OX40 agonist ivuxolimab. The CDR3 bases are TGCGCCAGCAGCTTGTGGGGACAGCAAGAGACCCAGTACTTC. Encoded protein: CASSLWGQQETQYF.